Following are 21 T cell receptor beta chains from one sample sequenced in a study of T-cell memory formation after mild COVID-19. Each CDR3 protein gets one entry after TCRdb re-called the 5' RACE reads with MiXCR. The sample includes hundreds of thousands of distinct CDR3 sequences, roughly 22% of them seen just once. Material for sequencing was PBMCs or a T cell subset sorted from them (not recorded which). The source of these receptors is an adult woman who had mild COVID-19 (a few samples of this study predate the infection). Cell type and time point are not known.

The V and J genes are TRBV5-1 and TRBJ2-2, with 9 bases identical to TRBD1. The CDR3 runs to 15 residues. Germline loops: CDR1 SGHRS, CDR2 YFSETQ. With V trimmed by 4 bases and J by 5 bases, 6 bases remained unmatched. The chain's CDR3 is CASSRGTGRTGELFF. The CDR3 DNA follows: TGCGCCAGCAGCCGGGGGACAGGGCGGACCGGGGAGCTGTTTTTT.

This rearrangement joins TRBV29-1 to TRBJ2-3; no clear D. Trimming left V 0 bases short and J 12 bases short, with 10 bases between. The length of the CDR3 is 11 residues. Germline V CDR1 and CDR2: SQVTM, ANQGSEA. This CDR3 is CSVEDNRSQYF. CDR3 in DNA: TGCAGCGTTGAAGACAACCGTAGCCAGTATTTT.

The chain carries TRBV7-9 and TRBJ2-1; tentative D call: TRBD2 (5 bases). V was trimmed by 8 bases and J by 0 bases, leaving 20 bases between them. Germline assignment: CDR1 SEHNR and CDR2 FQNEAQ (reference sequence). The CDR3 consists of 17 residues. The CDR3 spells CASHKVPGVSSYNEQFF. The CDR3 nucleotides are TGTGCCAGCCACAAAGTTCCCGGGGTCAGCTCCTACAATGAGCAGTTCTTC.

This chain connects TRBV5-8 to TRBJ2-1, with TRBD1 matching 9 bases. Germline V lookup: CDR1 SGHTS, CDR2 YDEGEE. The CDR3 is 14 residues long. V lost 3 bases to trimming and J lost 5 bases; unmatched junction nucleotides: 3. The CDR3 loop reads CASSSGTGHNEQFF. The CDR3 DNA reads TGTGCCAGCAGCTCCGGGACAGGGCACAATGAGCAGTTCTTC.

The gene calls are TRBV6-2 or TRBV6-3 and TRBJ2-7, with D unclear. Trimming removed 4 bases at V and 3 bases at J, with 10 bases between. The CDR3 is 13 residues long. The germline CDR1 and CDR2 sequences are MNHEY and SVGEGT. The CDR3 DNA reads TGTGCCAGCAGTTCAGCCTTTGACTACGAGCAGTACTTC. Translated: CASSSAFDYEQYF.

J is TRBJ2-3 and V is TRBV29-1; tentative D call: TRBD1 (5 bases). Trimming shortened V by 7 bases and J by 4 bases, and 9 bases separated the two germline ends. There are 11 residues in the CDR3. Germline V gene sequence: CDR1 SQVTM, CDR2 ANQGSEA. CDR3 nucleotides: TGCAGCGCTGGACACTCAGATACGCAGTATTTT. This codes for CSAGHSDTQYF.

The rearrangement uses TRBV4-1 and TRBJ2-1, with 7 bases identical to TRBD2. The germline V gene encodes CDR1 MGHRA and CDR2 YSYEKL. Trimming removed 1 base from V and 6 bases from J; junction bases left unmatched: 12. This CDR3 comprises 17 residues. As DNA, the CDR3 is TGCGCCAGCAGCCAAGCGTTAAAGGGCGGGAGAGGCAATGAGCAGTTCTTC. Translation gives CASSQALKGGRGNEQFF.

The chain has TRBV11-2 and TRBJ2-4; 7 bases match TRBD2. J was trimmed by 16 bases and V by 5 bases; bases with no gene match: 14. Germline V gives CDR1 SGHAT, CDR2 FQNNGV. The CDR3 runs 13 residues. CDR3 sequence: CASSPGSGPGGYF. In DNA form, the CDR3 reads TGTGCCAGCAGCCCAGGGTCGGGACCGGGGGGATACTTC. Complete variable domain (other parts from reference TRBV11-2 and TRBJ2-4): EAGVAQSPRYKIIEKRQSVAFWCNPISGHATLYWYQQILGQGPKLLIQFQNNGVVDDSQLPKDRFSAERLKGVDSTLKIQPAKLEDSAVYLCASSPGSGPGGYFGAGTRLSVL.

The chain joins TRBV5-4 to TRBJ1-2; D not certain. Germline V gives CDR1 SGHNT, CDR2 YYREEE (reference sequence). The CDR3 runs to 16 residues. The V end was cut by 2 bases, the J end by 0 bases, with 14 bases between. The CDR3 DNA reads TGTGCCAGCAGCTTCGGAGGGATCTCATCTAACTATGGCTACACCTTC. Protein sequence: CASSFGGISSNYGYTF.

J is TRBJ2-2 and V is TRBV5-1; D gene ambiguous. V was shortened by 3 bases and J by 1 base, with 4 bases between the two germline ends. In germline, CDR1 is SGHRS, CDR2 YFSETQ. The CDR3 totals 13 residues. The CDR3: CASSSLNTGELFF. CDR3 bases: TGCGCCAGCAGCTCACTGAACACCGGGGAGCTGTTTTTT. Supplemented by reference TRBV5-1 and TRBJ2-2, the full variable domain reads KAGVTQTPRYLIKTRGQQVTLSCSPISGHRSVSWYQQTPGQGLQFLFEYFSETQRNKGNFPGRFSGRQFSNSRSEMNVSTLELGDSALYLCASSSLNTGELFFGEGSRLTVL.

This clonotype was found once. V and J are TRBV27 and TRBJ1-1; TRBD1 matches 8 bases. Trimming at V came to 7 bases and at J to 4 bases, leaving 8 bases not matched to a gene. Germline assignment: CDR1 MNHEY and CDR2 SMNVEV (reference sequence). CDR3 size: 14 residues. Written as DNA, the CDR3 is TGTGCCAGCACCTCACTGGGGACAGGCACTGAAGCTTTCTTT. As protein: CASTSLGTGTEAFF.

V gene TRBV27 combines with J gene TRBJ1-6; D is ambiguous. Germline V CDR1 and CDR2: MNHEY, SMNVEV (reference sequence). This CDR3 is 14 amino acids long. The ends were cut back, 4 bases at V and 7 bases at J, with 11 bases in the middle. CDR3 sequence: CASSSVIGNSPLHF. The CDR3 region has the DNA TGTGCCAGCAGTTCGGTTATCGGAAATTCACCCCTCCACTTT.

V usage is TRBV28 and J usage is TRBJ2-1, with TRBD2 matching 7 bases. Per germline, CDR1 MDHEN and CDR2 SYDVKM. The CDR3 covers 14 residues. V lost 4 bases and J lost 9; bases outside the gene matches: 9. The CDR3 sequence is CASSSLGGRGEQFF. The DNA for the CDR3 is TGTGCCAGCAGTTCTCTCGGGGGGAGGGGTGAGCAGTTCTTC.

The rearrangement links TRBV7-9 to TRBJ2-3; 12 nucleotides agree with TRBD2. The CDR3 extends over 17 amino acids. The germline V gene encodes CDR1 SEHNR and CDR2 FQNEAQ (reference sequence). The ends lost 3 bases at V and 3 bases at J; junction bases unmatched: 7. CDR3: CASSLTSGSVWTDTQYF. The DNA of the CDR3 is TGTGCCAGCAGCTTGACTAGCGGGAGCGTATGGACAGATACGCAGTATTTT.

The chain recombines TRBV29-1 with TRBJ1-1; no clear D gene. The V end lost 7 bases, the J end lost 0 bases, and 12 bases lay between the germline ends. There are 13 residues in the CDR3. Germline CDR1 SQVTM, CDR2 ANQGSEA. The CDR3 loop is CSAPDGLNTEAFF. CDR3 bases: TGCAGCGCACCCGACGGATTGAACACTGAAGCTTTCTTT.

This sequence joins TRBV6-1 and TRBJ2-7, with a weak D call TRBD1 (5 bases). This CDR3 has 14 residues. Germline CDR1 is MNHNS and CDR2 is SASEGT. V lost 8 bases and J lost 3, with 17 bases in between. The CDR3 sequence: CASGHTPGIYEQYF. As DNA, the CDR3 is TGTGCCAGCGGCCATACGCCAGGGATCTACGAGCAGTACTTC.

Ten or more counts support this clonotype. The genes are TRBV24-1 and TRBJ2-2; TRBD1 agrees at 11 bases. CDR1 KGHDR and CDR2 SFDVKD come from the germline V gene. The CDR3 has 16 amino acids. V gave up 7 bases and J gave up 4 bases; unmatched junction bases: 7. The CDR3 DNA sequence: TGTGCCACCAGAAGTACCGGGACAGGGGGCACCGGGGAGCTGTTTTTT. This sequence encodes CATRSTGTGGTGELFF.

V usage is TRBV5-1 and J usage is TRBJ2-5, with a weak D call TRBD2 (6 bases). Germline V gives CDR1 SGHRS, CDR2 YFSETQ. V was shortened by 4 bases and J by 5 bases, with 18 bases between the two germline ends. The CDR3 extends over 15 amino acids. CDR3 in amino acids: CASSRDSPRPETQYF. Here the CDR3 DNA reads TGCGCCAGCAGCCGGGACTCACCCAGACCGGAGACCCAGTACTTC.

The chain employs TRBV19 and TRBJ2-2, with D maybe TRBD1 (6 bases). Germline V lookup: CDR1 LNHDA, CDR2 SQIVND (reference sequence). V was cut by 4 bases and J by 3 bases, with 9 bases left in between. The CDR3 loop spans 14 amino acids. CDR3: CASSTYRDTGELFF. The CDR3 DNA reads TGTGCCAGTAGTACATACAGGGACACCGGGGAGCTGTTTTTT. Using reference TRBV19 and TRBJ2-2 for the parts outside the CDR3, the full variable domain is DGGITQSPKYLFRKEGQNVTLSCEQNLNHDAMYWYRQDPGQGLRLIYYSQIVNDFQKGDIAEGYSVSREKKESFPLTVTSAQKNPTAFYLCASSTYRDTGELFFGEGSRLTVL.

The chain has TRBV7-9 and TRBJ2-3, with 10 bases identical to TRBD2. V shed 3 bases and J 3 bases; nucleotides not matched to a gene: 9. The CDR3 covers 17 residues. The V gene's germline CDR1 is SEHNR and CDR2 FQNEAQ (reference sequence). This CDR3 is CASSLPGASGGTDTQYF. The CDR3 nucleotides are TGTGCCAGCAGCTTGCCGGGGGCTAGCGGGGGAACAGATACGCAGTATTTT.

The V gene is TRBV9, the J gene TRBJ2-1; TRBD1 matches 9 bases. The germline V gene encodes CDR1 SGDLS and CDR2 YYNGEE. Germline trimming cut 3 bases from V and 6 bases from J; bases unmatched to any gene: 10. The CDR3 contains 16 residues. DNA of the CDR3: TGTGCCAGCAGCGAGGGACTCGGGACAGGGATCAATGAGCAGTTCTTC. It yields the protein CASSEGLGTGINEQFF.